This T cell receptor beta chain came from a study of cytomegalovirus exposure and HLA in healthy donors. In the case of this clone: Its target is unknown.

The PCR had 60 Vbeta and 13 Jbeta primers. The assay was immunoSEQ multiplex PCR, and TCRdb's table has in-frame clones only and misses some. The data contain approximately 100,000 clones, around 81% of them singletons. Study-level results: An ancestry cluster, one associated with Asian ancestry, reportedly showed fewer N-insertions than the approximately 700-donor mean in a later analysis. In most subjects, TCR beta sequences reportedly gave accurate predictions of HLA-A and HLA-B alleles. TCR beta V segments were, for the most part, productive about 87% or about 30% of the time in an earlier analysis.

V lost 2 bases and J 5 bases, leaving 12 bases between the germline ends. Germline V gene data show CDR1 as MNHEY and CDR2 as SMNVEV (reference sequence). CDR3 length: 14 amino acids. The sample comprised PBMCs. This sequence was found in a woman in her twenties or thirties in good health and CMV-seronegative. V and J are TRBV27 and TRBJ1-1; D possibly corresponds to TRBD1 (6 bases). The CDR3 DNA sequence: TGTGCCAGCAGTTTAGGGCAGGGGCTAACTGAAGCTTTCTTT. Translated: CASSLGQGLTEAFF.